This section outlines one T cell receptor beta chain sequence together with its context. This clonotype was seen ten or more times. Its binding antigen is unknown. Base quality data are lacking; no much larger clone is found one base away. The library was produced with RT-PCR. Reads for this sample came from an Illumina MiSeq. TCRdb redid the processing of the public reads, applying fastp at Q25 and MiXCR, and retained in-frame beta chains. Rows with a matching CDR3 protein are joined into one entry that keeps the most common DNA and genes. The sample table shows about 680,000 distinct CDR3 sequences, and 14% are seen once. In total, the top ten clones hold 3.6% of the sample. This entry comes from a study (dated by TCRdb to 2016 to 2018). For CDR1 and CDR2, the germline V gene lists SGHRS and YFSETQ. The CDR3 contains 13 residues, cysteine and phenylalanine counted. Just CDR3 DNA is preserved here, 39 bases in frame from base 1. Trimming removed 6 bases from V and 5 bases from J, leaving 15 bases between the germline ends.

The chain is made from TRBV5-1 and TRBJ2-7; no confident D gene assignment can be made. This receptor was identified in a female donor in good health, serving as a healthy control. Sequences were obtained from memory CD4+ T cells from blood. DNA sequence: TGCGCCAGCAATGGGTGGGGTTCCGACGAGCAGTACTTC. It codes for CASNGWGSDEQYF.